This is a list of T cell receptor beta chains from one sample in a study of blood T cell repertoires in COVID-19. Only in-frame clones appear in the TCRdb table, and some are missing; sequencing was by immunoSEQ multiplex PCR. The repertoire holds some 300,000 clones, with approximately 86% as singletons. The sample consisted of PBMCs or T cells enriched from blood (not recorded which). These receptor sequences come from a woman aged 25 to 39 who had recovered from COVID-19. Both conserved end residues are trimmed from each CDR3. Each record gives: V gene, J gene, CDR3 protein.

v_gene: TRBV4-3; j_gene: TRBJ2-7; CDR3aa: ASSQEWGGLYEQY
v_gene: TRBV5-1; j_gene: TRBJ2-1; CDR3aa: ASRYTSGGENEQF
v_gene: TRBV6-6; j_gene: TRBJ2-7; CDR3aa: ARTPGQEADEQY
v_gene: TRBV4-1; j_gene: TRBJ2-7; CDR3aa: ASSLGTGGLYEQY
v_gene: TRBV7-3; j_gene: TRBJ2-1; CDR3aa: ASTGLLAGVNEQF
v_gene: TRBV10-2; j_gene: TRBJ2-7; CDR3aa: ASSVGRGLYEQY
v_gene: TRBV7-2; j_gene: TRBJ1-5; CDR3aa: ASSLGKGNQPQH
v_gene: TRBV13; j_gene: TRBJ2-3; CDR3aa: ASISSGNTDTQY
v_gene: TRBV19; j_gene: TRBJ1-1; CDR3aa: ASSIFDIENTEAF
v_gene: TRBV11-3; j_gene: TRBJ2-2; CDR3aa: ASRQGGNTGELF
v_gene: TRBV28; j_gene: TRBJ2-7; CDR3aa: ASSPAGGSYEQY
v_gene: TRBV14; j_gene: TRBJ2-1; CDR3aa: ASSQDIADGATGGNEQF
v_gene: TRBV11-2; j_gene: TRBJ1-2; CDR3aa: ASSWGLYGYT
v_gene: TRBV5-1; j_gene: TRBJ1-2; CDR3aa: ASSPGGGYGYT
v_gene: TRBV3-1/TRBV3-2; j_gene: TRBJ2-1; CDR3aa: ASSQRLGTSGYNEQF
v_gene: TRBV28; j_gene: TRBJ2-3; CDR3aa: ASNLQGADTQY
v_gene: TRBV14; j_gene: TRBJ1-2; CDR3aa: ASSQGPQGGYYGYT
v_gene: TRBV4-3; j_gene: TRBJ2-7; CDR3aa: ASSQDATGGYEQY
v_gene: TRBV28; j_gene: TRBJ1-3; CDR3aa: ASLSFRDRAGNTIY
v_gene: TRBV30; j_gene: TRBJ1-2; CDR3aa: AWRWGQLINYGYT
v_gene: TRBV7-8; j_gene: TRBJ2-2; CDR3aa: ASSLRDRINVAGELF
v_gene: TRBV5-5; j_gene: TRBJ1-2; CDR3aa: ASSPDFPGGRYGYT
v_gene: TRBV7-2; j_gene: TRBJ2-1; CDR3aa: ASSYRTSNEQF
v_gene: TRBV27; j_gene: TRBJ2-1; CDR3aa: ASSLYLRGLSPNEQF
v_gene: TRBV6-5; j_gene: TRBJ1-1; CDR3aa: ASSYSRRGNTEAF
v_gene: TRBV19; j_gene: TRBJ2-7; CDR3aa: ASSALGTGLREQY
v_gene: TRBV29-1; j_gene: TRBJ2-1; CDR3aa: SASGEQF
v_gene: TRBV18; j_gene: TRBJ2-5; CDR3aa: ASSAVDRFQETQY
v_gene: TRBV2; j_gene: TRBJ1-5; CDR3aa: ASSGGWGPSNQPQH
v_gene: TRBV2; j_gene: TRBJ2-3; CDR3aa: ASSPDRRGPDTQY
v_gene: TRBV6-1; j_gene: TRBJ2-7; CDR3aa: ASSERDSYYEQY
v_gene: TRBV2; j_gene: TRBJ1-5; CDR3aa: ASSRTGLMEPQH
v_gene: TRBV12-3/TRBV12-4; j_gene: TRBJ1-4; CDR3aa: ASKRGMYEKLF
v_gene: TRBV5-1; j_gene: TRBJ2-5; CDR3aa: ASRSGQETQY
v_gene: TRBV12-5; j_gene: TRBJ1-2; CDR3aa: ASAPGQGAEGYT
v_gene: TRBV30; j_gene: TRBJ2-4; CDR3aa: ALNSRGGGAKNIQY
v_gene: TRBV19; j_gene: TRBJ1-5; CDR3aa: ASSAFPRGGGHSNQPQH
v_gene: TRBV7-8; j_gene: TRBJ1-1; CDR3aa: ASRLTLGVGGTEAF
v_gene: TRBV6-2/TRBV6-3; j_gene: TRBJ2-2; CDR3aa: ASSYSGRATGELF
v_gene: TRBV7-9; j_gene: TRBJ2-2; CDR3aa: ASSPGLAAGELF
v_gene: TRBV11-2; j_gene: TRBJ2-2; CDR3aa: ASSLRPGGELF
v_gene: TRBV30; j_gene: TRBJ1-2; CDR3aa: AWARQGHYGYT
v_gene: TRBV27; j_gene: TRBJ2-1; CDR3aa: ASSSLAGVDNEQF
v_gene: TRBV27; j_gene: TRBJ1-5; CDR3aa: ASRPRGFGQPQH
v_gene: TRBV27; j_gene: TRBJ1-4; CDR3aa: ASRGDTEEGEKLF
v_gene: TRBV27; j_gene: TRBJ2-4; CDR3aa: ASNTAASGAKNIQY
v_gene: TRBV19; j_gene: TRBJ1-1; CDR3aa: ASSSPRGGWSTEAF
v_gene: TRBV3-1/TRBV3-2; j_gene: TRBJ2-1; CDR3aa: ASSPWGGGRDNEQF
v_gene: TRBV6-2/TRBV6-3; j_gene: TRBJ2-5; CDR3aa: ASSPRRDPGTAQY
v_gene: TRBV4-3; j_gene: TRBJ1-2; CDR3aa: ASSQVGGGGNYGYT
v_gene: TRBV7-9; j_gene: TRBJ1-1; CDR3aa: ASSLDRGNFPEAF
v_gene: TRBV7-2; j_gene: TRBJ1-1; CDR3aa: ASSLELRTGVSLNTEAF
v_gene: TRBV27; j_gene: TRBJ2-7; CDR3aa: ASSLWASGHSYEQY
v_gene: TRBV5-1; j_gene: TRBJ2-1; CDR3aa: ASSLAGTGGYNEQF
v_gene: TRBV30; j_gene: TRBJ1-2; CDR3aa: AWSRDRGRGYT
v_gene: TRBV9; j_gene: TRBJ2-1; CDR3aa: ASSRGVASYNEQF
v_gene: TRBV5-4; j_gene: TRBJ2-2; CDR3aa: ASSFRDSGGVGTGELF
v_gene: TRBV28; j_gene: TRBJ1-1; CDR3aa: ASSLRDRAGTEAF
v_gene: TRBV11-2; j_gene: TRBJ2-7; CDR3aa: ASSLAAYEQY
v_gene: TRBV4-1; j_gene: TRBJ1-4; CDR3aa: ASSQDSGGGEKLF